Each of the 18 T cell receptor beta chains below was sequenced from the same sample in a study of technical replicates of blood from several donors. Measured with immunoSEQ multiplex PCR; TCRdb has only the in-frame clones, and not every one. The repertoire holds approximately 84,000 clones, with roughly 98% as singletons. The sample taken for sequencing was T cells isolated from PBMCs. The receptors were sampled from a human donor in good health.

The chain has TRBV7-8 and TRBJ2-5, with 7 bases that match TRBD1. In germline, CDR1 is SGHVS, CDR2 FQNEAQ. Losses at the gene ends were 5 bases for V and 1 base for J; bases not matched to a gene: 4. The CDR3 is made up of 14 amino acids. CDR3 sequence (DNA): TGTGCCAGCAGCGGCCGGGACAGCCAAGAGACCCAGTACTTC. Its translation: CASSGRDSQETQYF.

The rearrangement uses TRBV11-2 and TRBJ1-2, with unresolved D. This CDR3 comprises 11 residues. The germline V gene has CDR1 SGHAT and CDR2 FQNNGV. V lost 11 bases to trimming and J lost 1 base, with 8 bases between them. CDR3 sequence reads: CAAGDNYGYTF. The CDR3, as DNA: TGTGCCGCCGGTGATAACTATGGCTACACCTTC.

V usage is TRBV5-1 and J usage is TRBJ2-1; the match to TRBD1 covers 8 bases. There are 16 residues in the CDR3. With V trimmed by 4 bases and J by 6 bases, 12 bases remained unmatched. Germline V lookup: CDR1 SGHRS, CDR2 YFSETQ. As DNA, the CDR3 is TGCGCCAGCAGCCCCCCCCAAACGGGACAGGTCAATGAGCAGTTCTTC. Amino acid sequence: CASSPPQTGQVNEQFF.

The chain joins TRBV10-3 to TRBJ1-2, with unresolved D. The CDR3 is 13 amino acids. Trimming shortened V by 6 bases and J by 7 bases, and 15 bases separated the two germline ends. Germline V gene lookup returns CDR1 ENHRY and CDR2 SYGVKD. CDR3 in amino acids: CAIRGDAWGGYTF. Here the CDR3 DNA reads TGTGCCATCAGGGGAGATGCCTGGGGTGGCTACACCTTC.

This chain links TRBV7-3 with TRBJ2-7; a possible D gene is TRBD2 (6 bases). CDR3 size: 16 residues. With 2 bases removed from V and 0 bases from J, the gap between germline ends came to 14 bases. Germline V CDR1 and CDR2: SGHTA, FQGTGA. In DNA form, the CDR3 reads TGTGCCAGCAGCTTATCGTCCGGGGGTAGCTCCTACGAGCAGTACTTC. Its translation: CASSLSSGGSSYEQYF.

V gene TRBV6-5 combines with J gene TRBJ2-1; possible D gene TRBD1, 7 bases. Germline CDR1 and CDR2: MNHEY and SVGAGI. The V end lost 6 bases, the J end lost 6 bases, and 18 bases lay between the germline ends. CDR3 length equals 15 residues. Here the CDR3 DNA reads TGTGCCAGCAGCCGCCCAGGGGGGCGGGGCAATGAGCAGTTCTTC. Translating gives CASSRPGGRGNEQFF.

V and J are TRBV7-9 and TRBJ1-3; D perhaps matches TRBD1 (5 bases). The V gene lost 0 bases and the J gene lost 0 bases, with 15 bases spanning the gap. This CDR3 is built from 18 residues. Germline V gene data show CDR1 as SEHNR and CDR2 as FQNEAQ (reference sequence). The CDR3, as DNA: TGTGCCAGCAGCTTAGCTACCGGACACACTATCTCTGGAAACACCATATATTTT. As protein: CASSLATGHTISGNTIYF. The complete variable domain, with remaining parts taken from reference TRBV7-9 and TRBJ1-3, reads DTGVSQNPRHKITKRGQNVTFRCDPISEHNRLYWYRQTLGQGPEFLTYFQNEAQLEKSRLLSDRFSAERPKGSFSTLEIQRTEQGDSAMYLCASSLATGHTISGNTIYFGEGSWLTVV.

In DNA, the CDR3 is TGCGCCAGCAGTGAGTCCAGGGGGCTTGAGGAGACCCAGTACTTC. Its translation is CASSESRGLEETQYF. The chain joins TRBV10-1 to TRBJ2-5; TRBD1 aligns across 8 bases. The CDR3 extends over 15 amino acids. Trimming removed 0 bases from V and 5 bases from J; junction bases left unmatched: 5. Germline V CDR1 and CDR2: WNHNN, SYGVQD (reference sequence).

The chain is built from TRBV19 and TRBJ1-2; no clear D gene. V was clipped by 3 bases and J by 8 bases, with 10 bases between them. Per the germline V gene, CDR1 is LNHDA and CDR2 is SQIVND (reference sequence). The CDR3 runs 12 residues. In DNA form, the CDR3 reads TGTGCCAGTAGTATCTATACCTACGGCTACACCTTC. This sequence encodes CASSIYTYGYTF.

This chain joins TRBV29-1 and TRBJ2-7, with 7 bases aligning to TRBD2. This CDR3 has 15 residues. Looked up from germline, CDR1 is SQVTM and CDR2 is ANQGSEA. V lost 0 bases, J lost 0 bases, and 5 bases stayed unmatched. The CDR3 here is CSVEEVGGDSYEQYF. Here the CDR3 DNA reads TGCAGCGTTGAAGAGGTGGGGGGGGACTCCTACGAGCAGTACTTC.

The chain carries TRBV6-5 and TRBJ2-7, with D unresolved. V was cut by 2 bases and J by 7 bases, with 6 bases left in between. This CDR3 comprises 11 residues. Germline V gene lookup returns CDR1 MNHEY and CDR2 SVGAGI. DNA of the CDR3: TGTGCCAGCAGTTACAGGCGGGAGCAGTACTTC. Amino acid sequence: CASSYRREQYF.

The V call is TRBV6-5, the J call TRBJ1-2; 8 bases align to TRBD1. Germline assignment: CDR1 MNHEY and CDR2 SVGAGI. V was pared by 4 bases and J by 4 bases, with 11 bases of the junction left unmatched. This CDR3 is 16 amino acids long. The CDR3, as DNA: TGTGCCAGCAGTTTTCCCAGGGGGCGGGGGATCTATGGCTACACCTTC. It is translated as CASSFPRGRGIYGYTF.

CDR3 coding DNA: TGTGCCAGCAGGGGTTGGGGAGTCTACGAGCAGTACTTC. This sequence encodes CASRGWGVYEQYF. This chain links TRBV28 with TRBJ2-7; tentative D call: TRBD2 (5 bases). V shed 6 bases and J shed 3 bases, with 12 bases lying between them. This CDR3 is built from 13 residues. Germline V gene data show CDR1 as MDHEN and CDR2 as SYDVKM.

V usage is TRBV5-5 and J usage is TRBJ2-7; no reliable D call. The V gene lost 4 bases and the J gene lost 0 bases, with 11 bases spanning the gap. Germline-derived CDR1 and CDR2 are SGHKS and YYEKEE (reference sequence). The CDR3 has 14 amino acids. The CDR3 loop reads CASSNEFGSYEQYF. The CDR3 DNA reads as TGTGCCAGCAGCAATGAGTTTGGCTCCTACGAGCAGTACTTC. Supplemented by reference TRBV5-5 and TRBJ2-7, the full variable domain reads DAGVTQSPTHLIKTRGQQVTLRCSPISGHKSVSWYQQVLGQGPQFIFQYYEKEERGRGNFPDRFSARQFPNYSSELNVNALLLGDSALYLCASSNEFGSYEQYFGPGTRLTVT.

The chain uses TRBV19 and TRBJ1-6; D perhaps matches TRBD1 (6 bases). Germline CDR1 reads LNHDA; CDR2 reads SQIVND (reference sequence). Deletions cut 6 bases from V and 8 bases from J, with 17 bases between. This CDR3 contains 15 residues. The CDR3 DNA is TGTGCCAGTAGGACTCCGACAGGTTACGATTCACCCCTCCACTTT. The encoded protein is CASRTPTGYDSPLHF.

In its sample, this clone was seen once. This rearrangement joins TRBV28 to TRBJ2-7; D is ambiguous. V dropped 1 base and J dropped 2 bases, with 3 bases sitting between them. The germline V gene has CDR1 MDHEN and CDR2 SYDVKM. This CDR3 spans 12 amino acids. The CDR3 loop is CASSLSTYEQYF. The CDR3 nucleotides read TGTGCCAGCAGTTTATCAACCTACGAGCAGTACTTC.

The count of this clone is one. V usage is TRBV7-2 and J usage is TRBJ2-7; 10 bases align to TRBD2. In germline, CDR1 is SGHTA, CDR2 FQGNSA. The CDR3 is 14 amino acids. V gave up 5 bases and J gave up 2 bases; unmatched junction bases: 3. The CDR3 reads CASSRTSGAYEQYF. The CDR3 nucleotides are TGTGCCAGCAGCAGGACTAGCGGTGCCTACGAGCAGTACTTC.

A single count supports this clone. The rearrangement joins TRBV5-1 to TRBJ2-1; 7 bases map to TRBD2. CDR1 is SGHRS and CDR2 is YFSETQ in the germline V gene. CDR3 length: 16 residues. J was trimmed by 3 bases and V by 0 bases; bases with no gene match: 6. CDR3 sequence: CASSLGDLADYNEQFF. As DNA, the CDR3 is TGCGCCAGCAGCTTGGGAGATCTAGCGGACTACAATGAGCAGTTCTTC.